This is a list of T cell receptor beta chains from one sample in a study of T cell repertoires in cytomegalovirus infection. TCRdb called the reads again in MiXCR, with one record for every CDR3 protein. Of fewer than 80,000 distinct CDR3 sequences listed, less than 4.5% were seen once; the top ten hold 4% to 5.5%. The source material was PBMCs. The receptors shown here come from a human donor in good health (CMV status not recorded). Some clones in this sample may be carry-over from other donors' samples. The CDR3 runs from the conserved cysteine through the conserved F or W.

J gene | CDR3 length | V gene | CDR3 protein
TRBJ2-1 | 12 | TRBV20-1 | CSARPGGNEQFF
TRBJ1-6 | 14 | TRBV7-9 | CASSQDRLDSPLHF
TRBJ2-5 | 14 | TRBV28 | CASSPSDREETQYF
TRBJ2-7 | 13 | TRBV7-8 | CASSPRDVNEQYF
TRBJ1-1 | 14 | TRBV5-4 | CASSRPGLNTEAFF
TRBJ1-6 | 16 | TRBV7-2 | CASSLTGVAYNSPLHF
TRBJ2-3 | 14 | TRBV12-3/TRBV12-4 | CASSGTGAQDTQYF
TRBJ1-5 | 15 | TRBV7-2 | CASSPQVTSNQPQHF
TRBJ1-1 | 17 | TRBV7-2 | CASSSPITGTVNTEAFF
TRBJ1-2 | 14 | TRBV9 | CASSVAGQGYGYTF
TRBJ2-1 | 14 | TRBV10-3 | CAISERPVDNEQFF
TRBJ2-5 | 13 | TRBV4-2 | CASSQATIQTQYF
TRBJ2-4 | 14 | TRBV6-1 | CASSEFVAKNIQYF
TRBJ1-1 | 14 | TRBV7-9 | CASSRTRSNTEAFF
TRBJ2-7 | 14 | TRBV9 | CASSVRTGSYEQYF
TRBJ2-3 | 13 | TRBV10-3 | CAISELSADTQYF
TRBJ2-1 | 15 | TRBV7-2 | CASTAGGSSYNEQFF
TRBJ1-1 | 14 | TRBV7-3 | CASSLSRLNTEAFF